This T cell receptor (beta chain) was recovered during a study of T cells after yellow fever vaccination. Between the trimmed V and J ends, which lost 0 bases and 4 bases, there was a span of 15 bases. The CDR3 runs to 15 residues. Germline CDR1 reads DFQATT; CDR2 reads SNEGSKA (reference sequence). Production of TCR cDNA was by 5'RACE template switching, which also added a universal primer site and UMIs. MiXCR, applied by TCRdb to the 5' RACE reads, yields one record per CDR3 protein. The table records a few hundred thousand distinct CDR3 sequences, around 8.6% of them present only once. The chain couples TRBV20-1 to TRBJ1-2; unclear D gene. This material consisted of CD4+ T cells sorted from PBMCs, taken 5 days after the yellow fever booster vaccination. This TCR was sampled from a man aged 18-30 years who received the YFV17D yellow fever vaccine. The DNA for the CDR3 is TGCAGTGCTAGAGATGGATTTGCAGAGGCCTATGGCTACACCTTC. As protein: CSARDGFAEAYGYTF.